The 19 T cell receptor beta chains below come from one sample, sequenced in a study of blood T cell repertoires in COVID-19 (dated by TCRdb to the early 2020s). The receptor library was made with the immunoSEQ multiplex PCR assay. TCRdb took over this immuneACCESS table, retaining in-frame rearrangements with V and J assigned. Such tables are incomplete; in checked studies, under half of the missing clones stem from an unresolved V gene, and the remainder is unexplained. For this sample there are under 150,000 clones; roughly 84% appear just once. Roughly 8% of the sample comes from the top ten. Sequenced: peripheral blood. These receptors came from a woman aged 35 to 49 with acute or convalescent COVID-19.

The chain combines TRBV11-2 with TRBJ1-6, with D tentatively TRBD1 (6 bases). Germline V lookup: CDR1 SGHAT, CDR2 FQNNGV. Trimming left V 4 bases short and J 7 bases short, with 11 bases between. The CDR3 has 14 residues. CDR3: CASSWSRGNSPLHF. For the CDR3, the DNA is TGTGCCAGCAGCTGGAGCAGGGGAAATTCACCCCTCCACTTT.

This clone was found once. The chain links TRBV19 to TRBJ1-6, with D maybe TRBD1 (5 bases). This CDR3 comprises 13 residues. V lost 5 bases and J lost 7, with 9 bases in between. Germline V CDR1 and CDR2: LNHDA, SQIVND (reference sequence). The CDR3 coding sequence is TGTGCCAGTAGTTTGGACACAAATTCACCCCTCCACTTT. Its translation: CASSLDTNSPLHF.

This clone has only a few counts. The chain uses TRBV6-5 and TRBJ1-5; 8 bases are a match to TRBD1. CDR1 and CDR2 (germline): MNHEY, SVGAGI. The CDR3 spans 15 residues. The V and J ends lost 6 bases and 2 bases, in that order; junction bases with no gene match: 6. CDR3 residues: CASRGDRSGNQPQHF. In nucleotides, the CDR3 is TGTGCCAGCAGGGGGGACAGGTCTGGCAATCAGCCCCAGCATTTT.

The DNA of the CDR3 is TGTGCCAGCAGCTTGGGTCGGTTTGGGAGGGGCTACGAGCAGTACTTC. Translation: CASSLGRFGRGYEQYF. This rearrangement joins TRBV5-4 to TRBJ2-7; TRBD2 matches 7 bases. V trimming: 0 bases; J trimming: 3 bases; junction bases outside the gene matches: 9. Germline lookup yields CDR1 SGHNT and CDR2 YYREEE (reference sequence). The CDR3 consists of 16 residues.

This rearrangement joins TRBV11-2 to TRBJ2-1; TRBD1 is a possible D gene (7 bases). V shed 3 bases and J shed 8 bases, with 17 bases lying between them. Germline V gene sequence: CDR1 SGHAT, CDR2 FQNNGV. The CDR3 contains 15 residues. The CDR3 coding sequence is TGTGCCAGCAGCTTTTGGGTAGGGGGCGGGGATGAGCAGTTCTTC. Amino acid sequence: CASSFWVGGGDEQFF.

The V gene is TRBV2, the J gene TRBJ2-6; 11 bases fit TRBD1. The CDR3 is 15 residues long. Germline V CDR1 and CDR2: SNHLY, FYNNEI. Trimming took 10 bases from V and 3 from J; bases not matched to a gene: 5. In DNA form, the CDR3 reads TGTGCCACCGGACAGGGGGCAAGTGGGGCCAACGTCCTGACTTTC. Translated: CATGQGASGANVLTF.

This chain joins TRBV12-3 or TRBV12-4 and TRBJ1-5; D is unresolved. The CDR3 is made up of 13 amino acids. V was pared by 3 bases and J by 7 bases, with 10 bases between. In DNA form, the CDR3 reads TGTGCCAGCAGTTTTGGAGGATCACAGCCCCAGCATTTT. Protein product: CASSFGGSQPQHF.

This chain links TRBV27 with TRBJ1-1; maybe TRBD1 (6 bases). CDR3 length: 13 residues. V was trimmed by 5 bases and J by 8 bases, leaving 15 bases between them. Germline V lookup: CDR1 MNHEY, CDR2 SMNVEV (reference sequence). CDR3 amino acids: CASSVNFRGEAFF. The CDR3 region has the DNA TGTGCCAGCAGTGTAAACTTCAGGGGCGAAGCTTTCTTT.

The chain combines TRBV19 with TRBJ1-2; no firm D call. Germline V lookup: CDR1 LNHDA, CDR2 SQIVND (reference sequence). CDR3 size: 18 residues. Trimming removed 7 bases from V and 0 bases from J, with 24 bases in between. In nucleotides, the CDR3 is TGTGCCAGTACCTCGGAGGGATATAAATGGAGGACTAACTATGGCTACACCTTC. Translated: CASTSEGYKWRTNYGYTF.

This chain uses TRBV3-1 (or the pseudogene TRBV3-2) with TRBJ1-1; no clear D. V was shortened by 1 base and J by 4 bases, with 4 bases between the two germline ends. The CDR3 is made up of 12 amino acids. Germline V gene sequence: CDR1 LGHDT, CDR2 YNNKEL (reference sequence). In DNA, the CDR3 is TGTGCCAGCAGCCAAGGTAGCACTGAAGCTTTCTTT. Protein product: CASSQGSTEAFF.

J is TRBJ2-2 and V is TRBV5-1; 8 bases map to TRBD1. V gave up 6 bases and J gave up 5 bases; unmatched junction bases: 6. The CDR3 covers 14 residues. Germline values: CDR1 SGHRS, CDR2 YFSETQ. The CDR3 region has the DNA TGCGCCAGCAACGGACAGGGATTAACCGGGGAGCTGTTTTTT. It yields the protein CASNGQGLTGELFF.

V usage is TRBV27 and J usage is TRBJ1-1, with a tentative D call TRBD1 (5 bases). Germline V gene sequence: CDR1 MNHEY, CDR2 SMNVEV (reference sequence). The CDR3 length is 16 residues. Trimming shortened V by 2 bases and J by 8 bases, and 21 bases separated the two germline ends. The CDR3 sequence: CASSLRWGEPRAEAFF. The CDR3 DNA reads TGTGCCAGCAGTTTAAGGTGGGGGGAACCTAGAGCGGAAGCTTTCTTT.

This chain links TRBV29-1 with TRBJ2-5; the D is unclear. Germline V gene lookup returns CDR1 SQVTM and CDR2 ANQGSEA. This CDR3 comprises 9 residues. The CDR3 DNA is TGCAGGCTAGTGGAGACCCAGTACTTC. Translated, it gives CRLVETQYF.

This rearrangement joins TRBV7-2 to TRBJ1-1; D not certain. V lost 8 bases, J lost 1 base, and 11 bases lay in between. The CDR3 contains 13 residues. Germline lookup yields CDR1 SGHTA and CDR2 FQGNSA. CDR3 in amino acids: CASSGRQNTEAFF. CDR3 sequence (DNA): TGTGCCAGCTCGGGGAGGCAGAACACTGAAGCTTTCTTT.

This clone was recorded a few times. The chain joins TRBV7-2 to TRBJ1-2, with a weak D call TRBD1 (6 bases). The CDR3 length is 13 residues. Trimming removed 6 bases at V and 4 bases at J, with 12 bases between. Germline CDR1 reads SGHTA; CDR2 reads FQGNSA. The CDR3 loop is CASSLQGSYGYTF. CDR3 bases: TGTGCCAGCAGTCTACAGGGATCCTATGGCTACACCTTC.

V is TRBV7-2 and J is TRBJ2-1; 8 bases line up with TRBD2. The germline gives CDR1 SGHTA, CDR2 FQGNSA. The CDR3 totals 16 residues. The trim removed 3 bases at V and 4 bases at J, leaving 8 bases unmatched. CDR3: CASSLRWGGGYNEQFF. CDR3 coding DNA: TGTGCCAGCAGCTTGCGGTGGGGCGGGGGGTACAATGAGCAGTTCTTC.

CDR3 loop: CASSPTPRGENTEAFF. The CDR3 coding sequence is TGTGCCAGCAGCCCTACCCCCCGCGGAGAGAACACTGAAGCTTTCTTT. The chain joins TRBV7-9 to TRBJ1-1; D ambiguous. CDR1 is SEHNR and CDR2 is FQNEAQ in the germline V gene (reference sequence). V lost 5 bases to trimming and J lost 1 base, with 17 bases between them. The CDR3 runs to 16 residues.

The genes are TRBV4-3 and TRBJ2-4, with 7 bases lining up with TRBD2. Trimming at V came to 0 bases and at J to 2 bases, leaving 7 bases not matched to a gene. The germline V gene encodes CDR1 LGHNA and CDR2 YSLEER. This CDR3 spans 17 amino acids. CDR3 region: CASSQDIPSGTKNIQYF. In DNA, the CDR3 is TGCGCCAGCAGCCAAGACATCCCTAGCGGAACCAAAAACATTCAGTACTTC.

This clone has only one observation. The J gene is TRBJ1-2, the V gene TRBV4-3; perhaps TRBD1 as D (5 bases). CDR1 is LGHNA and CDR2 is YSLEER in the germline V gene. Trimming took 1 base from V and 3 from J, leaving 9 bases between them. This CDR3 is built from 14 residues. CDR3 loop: CASSQAQGYYGYTF. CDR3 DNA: TGCGCCAGCAGCCAAGCTCAGGGATACTATGGCTACACCTTC.